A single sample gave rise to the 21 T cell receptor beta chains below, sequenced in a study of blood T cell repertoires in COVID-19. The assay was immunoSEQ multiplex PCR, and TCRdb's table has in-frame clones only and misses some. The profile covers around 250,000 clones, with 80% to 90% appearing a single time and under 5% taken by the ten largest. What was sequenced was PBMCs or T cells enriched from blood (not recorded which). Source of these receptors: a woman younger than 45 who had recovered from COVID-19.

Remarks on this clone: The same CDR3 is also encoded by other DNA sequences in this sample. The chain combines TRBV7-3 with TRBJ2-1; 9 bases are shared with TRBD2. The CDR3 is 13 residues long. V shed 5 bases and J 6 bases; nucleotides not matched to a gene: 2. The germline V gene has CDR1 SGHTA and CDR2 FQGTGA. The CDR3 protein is CASSLSGSNEQFF. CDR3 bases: TGTGCCAGCAGCCTTAGCGGGAGCAATGAGCAGTTCTTC. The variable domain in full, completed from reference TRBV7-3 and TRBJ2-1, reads GAGVSQTPSNKVTEKGKYVELRCDPISGHTALYWYRQSLGQGPEFLIYFQGTGAADDSGLPNDRFFAVRPEGSVSTLKIQRTERGDSAVYLCASSLSGSNEQFFGPGTRLTVL.

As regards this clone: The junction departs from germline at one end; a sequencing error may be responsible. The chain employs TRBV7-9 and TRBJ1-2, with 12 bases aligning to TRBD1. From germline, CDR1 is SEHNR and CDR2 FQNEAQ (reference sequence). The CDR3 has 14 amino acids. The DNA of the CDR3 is TGTGCCAGCAGCGCCAACCCGGGACAGGGGGCGCATGCCTTC. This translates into CASSANPGQGAHAF.

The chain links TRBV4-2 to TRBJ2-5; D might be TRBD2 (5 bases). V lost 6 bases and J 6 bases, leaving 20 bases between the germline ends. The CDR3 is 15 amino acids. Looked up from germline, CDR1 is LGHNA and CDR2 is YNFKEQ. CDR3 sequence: CASSPGGSDLQTQYF. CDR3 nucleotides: TGTGCCAGCAGTCCCGGCGGGTCCGACTTGCAGACCCAGTACTTC.

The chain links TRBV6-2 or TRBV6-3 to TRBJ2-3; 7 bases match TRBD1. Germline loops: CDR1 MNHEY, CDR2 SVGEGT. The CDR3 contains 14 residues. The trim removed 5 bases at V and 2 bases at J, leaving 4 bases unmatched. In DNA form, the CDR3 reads TGTGCCAGCAGTAGGGGGCTCTCCACAGATACGCAGTATTTT. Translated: CASSRGLSTDTQYF.

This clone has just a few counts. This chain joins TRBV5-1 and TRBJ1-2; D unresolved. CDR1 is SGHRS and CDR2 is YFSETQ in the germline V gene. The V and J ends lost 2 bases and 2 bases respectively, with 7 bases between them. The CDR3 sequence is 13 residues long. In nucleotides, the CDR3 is TGCGCCAGCAGCTTAAGTCAGAACTATGGCTACACCTTC. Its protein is CASSLSQNYGYTF.

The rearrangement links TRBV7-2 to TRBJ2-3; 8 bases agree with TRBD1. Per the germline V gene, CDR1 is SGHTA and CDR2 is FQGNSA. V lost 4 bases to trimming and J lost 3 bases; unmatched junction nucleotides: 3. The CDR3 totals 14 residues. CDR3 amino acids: CASSSRTGTDTQYF. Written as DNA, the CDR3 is TGTGCCAGCAGCTCTCGGACAGGGACAGATACGCAGTATTTT.

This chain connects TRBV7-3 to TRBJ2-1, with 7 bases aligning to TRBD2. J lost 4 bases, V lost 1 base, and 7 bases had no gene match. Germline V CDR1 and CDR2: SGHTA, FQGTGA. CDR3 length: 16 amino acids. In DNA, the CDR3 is TGTGCCAGCAGCTTAATTGCTGGCGGGGGTTACAATGAGCAGTTCTTC. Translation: CASSLIAGGGYNEQFF.

The CDR3 nucleotides are TGCGCCAGCAGTGGGGAGACTAACTCGGCGGAGCAGTTCTTC. Amino acid sequence: CASSGETNSAEQFF. This sequence joins TRBV5-1 and TRBJ2-1, with D maybe TRBD2 (5 bases). V lost 5 bases and J lost 10, with 19 bases in between. From germline, CDR1 is SGHRS and CDR2 YFSETQ. The CDR3 contains 14 residues. Full variable domain (missing parts from reference TRBV5-1 and TRBJ2-1): KAGVTQTPRYLIKTRGQQVTLSCSPISGHRSVSWYQQTPGQGLQFLFEYFSETQRNKGNFPGRFSGRQFSNSRSEMNVSTLELGDSALYLCASSGETNSAEQFFGPGTRLTVL.

CDR3 nucleotide sequence: TGTGCCAGCAGTTTACTTCTACAGGGTCCGTATGGCTACACCTTC. The encoded protein is CASSLLLQGPYGYTF. V usage is TRBV28 and J usage is TRBJ1-2; the D gene is possibly TRBD1 (6 bases). Germline V gene lookup returns CDR1 MDHEN and CDR2 SYDVKM. The V end was cut by 2 bases, the J end by 5 bases, with 15 bases between. The CDR3 is 15 amino acids.

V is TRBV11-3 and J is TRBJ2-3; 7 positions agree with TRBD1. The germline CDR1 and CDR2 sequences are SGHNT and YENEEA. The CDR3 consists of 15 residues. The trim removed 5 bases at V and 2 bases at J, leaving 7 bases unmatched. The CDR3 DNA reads TGTGCCAGCAGCGCCAGACAGGGTCCCACAGATACGCAGTATTTT. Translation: CASSARQGPTDTQYF.

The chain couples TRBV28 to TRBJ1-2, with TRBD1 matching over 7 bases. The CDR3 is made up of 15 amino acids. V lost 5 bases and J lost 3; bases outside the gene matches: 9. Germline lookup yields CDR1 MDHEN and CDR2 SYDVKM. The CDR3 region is CASSPLSTGYYGYTF. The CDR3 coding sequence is TGTGCCAGCAGTCCCCTTTCGACAGGGTACTATGGCTACACCTTC.

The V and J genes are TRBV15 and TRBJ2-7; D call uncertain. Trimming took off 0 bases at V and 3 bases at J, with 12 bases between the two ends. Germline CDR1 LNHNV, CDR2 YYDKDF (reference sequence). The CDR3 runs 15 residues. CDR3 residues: CATSRDTLTDYEQYF. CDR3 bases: TGTGCCACCAGCAGAGATACTTTAACCGACTACGAGCAGTACTTC.

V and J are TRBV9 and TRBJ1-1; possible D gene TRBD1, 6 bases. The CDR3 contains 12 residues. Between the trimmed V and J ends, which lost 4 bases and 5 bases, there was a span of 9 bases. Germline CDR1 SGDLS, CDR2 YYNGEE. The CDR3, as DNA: TGTGCCAGCAGCCGCCAGGGGACTGAAGCTTTCTTT. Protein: CASSRQGTEAFF.

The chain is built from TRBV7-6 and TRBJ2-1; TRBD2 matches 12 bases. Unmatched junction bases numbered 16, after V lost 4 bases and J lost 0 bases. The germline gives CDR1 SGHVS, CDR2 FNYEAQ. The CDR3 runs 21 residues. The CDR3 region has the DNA TGTGCCAGCAGCTCCCCCTTCCGGACAGGACTAGCGGGGAGCTCCTACAATGAGCAGTTCTTC. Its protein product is CASSSPFRTGLAGSSYNEQFF.

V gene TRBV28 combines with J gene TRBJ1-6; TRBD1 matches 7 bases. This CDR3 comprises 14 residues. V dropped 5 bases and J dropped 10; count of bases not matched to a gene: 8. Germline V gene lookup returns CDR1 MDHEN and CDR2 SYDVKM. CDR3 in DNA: TGTGCCAGCAGTCAACAGGGGTCTGGCTCACCCCTCCACTTT. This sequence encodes CASSQQGSGSPLHF.

Here the CDR3 DNA reads TGTGCCAGTACCTTCAAAGGGGATGGCACTGAAGCTTTCTTT. Protein product: CASTFKGDGTEAFF. The genes are TRBV19 and TRBJ1-1, with D tentatively TRBD1 (5 bases). V lost 7 bases and J lost 4, with 16 bases in between. Germline-derived CDR1 and CDR2 are LNHDA and SQIVND (reference sequence). The CDR3 loop spans 14 amino acids. Filled out from reference TRBV19 and TRBJ1-1, the complete variable domain reads DGGITQSPKYLFRKEGQNVTLSCEQNLNHDAMYWYRQDPGQGLRLIYYSQIVNDFQKGDIAEGYSVSREKKESFPLTVTSAQKNPTAFYLCASTFKGDGTEAFFGQGTRLTVV.

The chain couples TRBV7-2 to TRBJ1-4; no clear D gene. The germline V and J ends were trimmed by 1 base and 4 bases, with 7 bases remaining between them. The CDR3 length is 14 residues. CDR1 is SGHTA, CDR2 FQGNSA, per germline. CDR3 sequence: CASSLGGYNEKLFF. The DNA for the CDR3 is TGTGCCAGCAGCTTAGGAGGGTATAATGAAAAACTGTTTTTT.

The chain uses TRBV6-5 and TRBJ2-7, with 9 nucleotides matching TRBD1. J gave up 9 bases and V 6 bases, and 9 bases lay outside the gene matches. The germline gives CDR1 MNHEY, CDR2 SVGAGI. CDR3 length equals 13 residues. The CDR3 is CASSLGTGRAQYF. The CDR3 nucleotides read TGTGCCAGCAGCCTCGGGACAGGGCGTGCGCAGTACTTC.

The CDR3 coding sequence is TGTGCCAGCAGGGACAGGGGGAGCTATGGCTACACCTTC. Amino acid sequence: CASRDRGSYGYTF. J is TRBJ1-2 and V is TRBV28; 10 bases line up with TRBD1. Losses at the gene ends were 6 bases for V and 4 bases for J; bases not matched to a gene: 2. The length of the CDR3 is 13 residues. Germline V gene data show CDR1 as MDHEN and CDR2 as SYDVKM.

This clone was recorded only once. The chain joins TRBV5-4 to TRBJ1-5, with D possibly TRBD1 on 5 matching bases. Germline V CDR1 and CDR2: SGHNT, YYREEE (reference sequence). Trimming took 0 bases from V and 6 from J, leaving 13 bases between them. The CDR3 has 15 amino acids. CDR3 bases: TGTGCCAGCAGCTTGGATGGGGGAGGAAGTCAGCCCCAGCATTTT. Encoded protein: CASSLDGGGSQPQHF.

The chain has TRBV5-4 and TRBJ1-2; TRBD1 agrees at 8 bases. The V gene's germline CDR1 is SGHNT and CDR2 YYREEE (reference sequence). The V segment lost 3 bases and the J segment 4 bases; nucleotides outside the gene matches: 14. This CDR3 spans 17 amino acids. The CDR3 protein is CASSSPTGGRSGYGYTF. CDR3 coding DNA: TGTGCCAGCAGCTCCCCCACAGGGGGTCGGTCAGGCTATGGCTACACCTTC.